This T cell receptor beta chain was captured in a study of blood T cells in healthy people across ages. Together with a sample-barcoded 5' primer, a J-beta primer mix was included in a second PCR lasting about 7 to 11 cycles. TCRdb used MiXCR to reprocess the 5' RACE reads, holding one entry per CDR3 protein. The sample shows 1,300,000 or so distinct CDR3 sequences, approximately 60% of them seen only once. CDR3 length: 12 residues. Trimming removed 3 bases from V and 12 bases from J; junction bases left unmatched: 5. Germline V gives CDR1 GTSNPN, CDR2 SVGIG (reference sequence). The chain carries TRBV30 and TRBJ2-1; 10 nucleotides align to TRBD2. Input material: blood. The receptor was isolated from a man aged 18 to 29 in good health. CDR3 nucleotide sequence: TGTGCCTGGAGGCGACTAGCGGGTGGGCAGTTCTTC. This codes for CAWRRLAGGQFF. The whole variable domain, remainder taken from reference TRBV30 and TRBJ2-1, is SQTIHQWPATLVQPVGSPLSLECTVEGTSNPNLYWYRQAAGRGLQLLFYSVGIGQISSEVPQNLSASRPQDRQFILSSKKLLLSDSGFYLCAWRRLAGGQFFGPGTRLTVL.